This record concerns one T cell receptor beta chain sequence. This entry is derived from a study of control samples from healthy donors and cancer patients. V was clipped by 4 bases and J by 3 bases; unmatched bases: 12. CDR1 is LGHNA and CDR2 is YNFKEQ in the germline V gene. CDR3 size: 17 residues. Assay used: immunoSEQ multiplex PCR; TCRdb lists only in-frame clones, some missing. Here the sample spans about 82,000 clones, over 75% being singletons. This TCR was sampled from a man aged 45-65 years in good health. The chain joins TRBV4-2 to TRBJ2-5, with 9 positions matching TRBD2. The sequencing input was blood. CDR3 sequence: CASSRSRRTSAEETQYF. CDR3 sequence (DNA): TGTGCCAGCAGCCGTAGTAGGAGGACTAGCGCCGAAGAGACCCAGTACTTC.